These T cell receptor beta chains were read from a single sample in a study of OX40 agonist ivuxolimab in advanced cancers. Repertoires were generated with immunoSEQ multiplex PCR, while TCRdb's copy carries only in-frame clones and drops some. The table includes about 46,000 clones, over 75% detected once. Specimen: CD4+ or CD8+ T cells sorted from blood, collected in a trial of the OX40 agonist ivuxolimab. The receptors shown here come from an adult with an advanced solid tumor such as melanoma, head and neck, liver or kidney cancer. The CDR3 runs from the conserved cysteine through the conserved F or W. A D gene is named only where the DNA matches it firmly. Size values are once, few and many counts, or a class for expanded clones, and some rows have none.

. | TRBJ2-7 | . | TRBV11-2 | CASSLWAVAYEQYF | TGTGCCAGCAGCTTATGGGCGGTTGCCTACGAGCAGTACTTC
. | TRBJ2-2 | TRBD2 | TRBV4-1 | CASSQGLAGGSGELFF | TGCGCCAGCAGCCAAGGACTAGCGGGAGGCAGCGGGGAGCTGTTTTTT
. | TRBJ2-7 | TRBD1 | TRBV19 | CASSMTGATYEQYF | TGTGCCAGTAGTATGACAGGGGCCACCTACGAGCAGTACTTC
once | TRBJ1-1 | TRBD1 | TRBV5-1 | CASSLGGGSTGRTEAFF | TGCGCCAGCAGCTTGGGCGGGGGGTCGACAGGGAGAACTGAAGCTTTCTTT
. | TRBJ1-5 | TRBD1 | TRBV25-1 | CASSEGTANQPQHF | TGTGCCAGCAGTGAGGGGACAGCTAATCAGCCCCAGCATTTT
. | TRBJ2-3 | . | TRBV7-9 | CASSLNVGWGTDTQYF | TGTGCCAGCAGCTTAAATGTGGGCTGGGGCACAGATACGCAGTATTTT
once | TRBJ2-2 | . | TRBV19 | CASSRGALRTGELFF | TGTGCCAGTAGCCGGGGAGCCCTTAGGACCGGGGAGCTGTTTTTT
. | TRBJ1-5 | . | TRBV15 | CATSRDLGQGGNQPQHF | TGTGCCACCAGCAGAGATCTAGGACAAGGTGGCAATCAGCCCCAGCATTTT
. | TRBJ1-1 | . | TRBV14 | CASSPSPENTEAFF | TGTGCCAGCAGCCCGTCGCCCGAGAACACTGAAGCTTTCTTT
. | TRBJ1-2 | . | TRBV7-9 | CASSLVPALPNYGYTF | TGTGCCAGCAGCTTAGTTCCGGCCCTGCCTAACTATGGCTACACCTTC
. | TRBJ2-7 | TRBD2 | TRBV5-1 | CASSLETGLAYEQYF | TGCGCCAGCAGCTTGGAAACGGGACTAGCCTACGAGCAGTACTTC
. | TRBJ2-3 | . | TRBV7-3 | CASSSSTGKPIPDTQYF | TGTGCCAGCAGCTCCTCGACCGGGAAACCAATTCCGGATACGCAGTATTTT
once | TRBJ2-1 | . | TRBV20-1 | CSAIGLPFF | TGCAGTGCTATTGGGTTGCCGTTCTTC
. | TRBJ2-7 | TRBD2 | TRBV27 | CASNRGGGYEQYF | TGTGCCAGCAACCGGGGGGGAGGCTACGAGCAGTACTTC
. | TRBJ1-5 | TRBD1 | TRBV2 | CASSVGGQGLFNQPQHF | TGTGCCAGCAGTGTGGGGGGACAGGGATTATTTAATCAGCCCCAGCATTTT
. | TRBJ1-1 | TRBD1 | TRBV30 | CAWSLGQGVTEAFF | TGTGCCTGGAGCCTAGGACAGGGTGTCACTGAAGCTTTCTTT
. | TRBJ2-7 | . | TRBV19 | CASSIAPRGSYEQYF | TGTGCCAGTAGTATTGCTCCTCGAGGATCCTACGAGCAGTACTTC
medium-sized | TRBJ1-2 | TRBD1 | TRBV7-6 | CASSLDRGYGYTF | TGTGCCAGCAGCCTTGACAGGGGCTATGGCTACACCTTC
. | TRBJ1-4 | TRBD1 | TRBV29-1 | CSVGQGDF | TGCAGCGTTGGACAGGGAGATTTT
. | TRBJ2-5 | . | TRBV5-1 | CASSFMQTQYF | TGCGCCAGCAGCTTTATGCAGACCCAGTACTTC
medium-sized | TRBJ2-3 | . | TRBV18 | CASSPPDSSSTDTQYF | TGTGCCAGCTCACCACCAGACAGCTCTAGCACAGATACGCAGTATTTT
. | TRBJ2-2 | . | TRBV6-5 | CASSYGPREYTGELFF | TGTGCCAGCAGTTACGGACCCCGGGAGTACACCGGGGAGCTGTTTTTT
large | TRBJ1-1 | . | TRBV21-1 | CARRGKSKEKGSEAFF | TGTGCCAGACGCGGCAAGAGCAAAGAGAAGGGCTCTGAAGCTTTCTTT
. | TRBJ2-3 | . | TRBV6-6 | CASSPTTDTQYF | TGTGCCAGCAGTCCAACCACAGATACGCAGTATTTT
. | TRBJ1-1 | . | TRBV19 | CATKQGGTEAFF | TGTGCCACTAAACAGGGAGGCACTGAAGCTTTCTTT
. | TRBJ2-1 | TRBD2 | TRBV9 | CASSPGGAFEQFF | TGTGCCAGCAGCCCCGGGGGGGCCTTTGAGCAGTTCTTC
. | TRBJ2-7 | TRBD1 | TRBV5-5 | CASSPGTGAYEQYF | TGTGCCAGCAGTCCGGGGACAGGGGCCTACGAGCAGTACTTC
. | TRBJ2-2 | TRBD2 | TRBV19 | CASNDPGTSGRAYTGELFF | TGTGCCAGTAATGATCCCGGGACTAGCGGGAGGGCTTACACCGGGGAGCTGTTTTTT
. | TRBJ2-7 | . | TRBV5-8 | CASSWTASYEQYF | TGTGCCAGCAGCTGGACAGCTTCCTACGAGCAGTACTTC
. | TRBJ2-2 | . | TRBV10-2 | CALTGPPGGELFF | TGCGCCCTAACAGGGCCCCCCGGCGGGGAGCTGTTTTTT
. | TRBJ1-4 | . | TRBV4-2 | CASSPRDQGLTNEKLFF | TGTGCCAGCAGCCCGCGGGATCAGGGTTTGACTAATGAAAAACTGTTTTTT
once | TRBJ1-6 | . | TRBV7-2 | CASSKGPTEILNSPLHF | TGTGCCAGCAGCAAGGGACCGACAGAAATATTGAATTCACCCCTCCACTTT
. | TRBJ2-7 | TRBD2 | TRBV6-6 | CASSPVSLAGDEQYF | TGTGCCAGCAGTCCCGTATCACTAGCGGGAGACGAGCAGTACTTC
. | TRBJ2-1 | TRBD2 | TRBV7-9 | CATLAGVSYNEQFF | TGTGCCACCTTAGCGGGAGTCTCCTACAATGAGCAGTTCTTC
. | TRBJ2-3 | TRBD2 | TRBV7-3 | CASSLHALAGQDTQYF | TGTGCCAGCAGCTTACACGCTTTAGCGGGACAAGATACGCAGTATTTT
. | TRBJ2-7 | . | TRBV28 | CASSRGGGQYF | TGTGCCAGCAGCAGAGGGGGGGGGCAGTACTTC
. | TRBJ1-3 | TRBD1 | TRBV4-1 | CASSQTGVSGNTIYF | TGCGCCAGCAGCCAGACAGGGGTGTCTGGAAACACCATATATTTT